This T cell receptor (beta chain) is from a study of cytomegalovirus exposure and HLA in healthy donors. Both 60 Vbeta primers and 13 Jbeta primers went into the PCR. This table comes from immunoSEQ multiplex PCR, and its TCRdb copy is limited to in-frame clones, with some not included. The sample lists 200,000 to 250,000 clones; 76% were seen once. Trimming removed 0 bases from V and 2 bases from J, with 10 bases in between. The germline V gene encodes CDR1 SGHDN and CDR2 FVKESK. The CDR3 runs to 15 residues. Specimen: PBMCs. This receptor was taken from a man aged 18 to 35 in good health and CMV-seronegative. The V gene is TRBV14, the J gene TRBJ2-5; D unclear. The CDR3 loop reads CASSQDHVRQETQYF. CDR3 sequence (DNA): TGTGCCAGCAGCCAAGATCACGTTAGACAAGAGACCCAGTACTTC. The variable domain in full, with the rest retrieved from reference TRBV14 and TRBJ2-5, is EAGVTQFPSHSVIEKGQTVTLRCDPISGHDNLYWYRRVMGKEIKFLLHFVKESKQDESGMPNNRFLAERTGGTYSTLKVQPAELEDSGVYFCASSQDHVRQETQYFGPGTRLLVL.